Each of the 20 T cell receptor beta chains below was sequenced from the same sample in a study of cytomegalovirus exposure and HLA in healthy donors. A multiplex PCR was run with 60 Vbeta primers and 13 Jbeta primers. Only in-frame clones appear in the TCRdb table, and some are missing; sequencing was by immunoSEQ multiplex PCR. Of fewer than 250,000 clones in the sample, about four fifths were seen once. The source material was PBMCs. Receptor source: a man between 35 and 55 years old in good health and CMV-seropositive.

The count of this clone is one. This chain uses TRBV2 with TRBJ2-1; D not resolved. Germline CDR1 reads SNHLY; CDR2 reads FYNNEI. This CDR3 is 12 amino acids long. V lost 8 bases, J lost 12 bases, and 17 bases lay in between. Written as DNA, the CDR3 is TGTGCCAGCCGAAATCCCGTTCCGGGGCAGTTCTTC. It codes for CASRNPVPGQFF.

The genes are TRBV5-5 and TRBJ1-1; D gene uncertain. The CDR3 contains 13 residues. Germline V gives CDR1 SGHKS, CDR2 YYEKEE (reference sequence). Deletions cut 2 bases from V and 3 bases from J, with 8 bases between. The CDR3 region is CASSFPGDTEAFF. CDR3 coding DNA: TGTGCCAGCAGCTTTCCGGGAGACACTGAAGCTTTCTTT.

The rearrangement uses TRBV6-1 and TRBJ2-2, with 7 bases lining up with TRBD2. Trimming removed 6 bases from V and 2 bases from J; junction bases left unmatched: 3. This CDR3 spans 14 amino acids. Per the germline V gene, CDR1 is MNHNS and CDR2 is SASEGT. The CDR3 coding sequence is TGTGCCAGCAGGCCGGGACTAAACACCGGGGAGCTGTTTTTT. It is translated as CASRPGLNTGELFF.

The chain uses TRBV6-4 and TRBJ2-7; D ambiguous. Germline CDR1 is MRHNA and CDR2 is SNTAGT. CDR3 length equals 11 residues. V lost 8 bases and J 2 bases, leaving 7 bases between the germline ends. The CDR3 sequence is CASPHTYEQYF. In DNA form, the CDR3 reads TGTGCCAGCCCCCACACCTACGAGCAGTACTTC.

This clone has just a few counts. This rearrangement joins TRBV15 to TRBJ1-5; 9 bases map to TRBD1. Germline assignment: CDR1 LNHNV and CDR2 YYDKDF (reference sequence). Trimming removed 5 bases from V and 12 bases from J; junction bases left unmatched: 11. The CDR3 spans 14 residues. CDR3 nucleotide sequence: TGTGCCACCAGCTCCACCGAACAGGGGGCGGGCCAGCATTTT. It translates to CATSSTEQGAGQHF.

This clone was detected a few times. The rearrangement joins TRBV2 to TRBJ1-5; D ambiguous. CDR1 is SNHLY, CDR2 FYNNEI, per germline. V was cut by 6 bases and J by 4 bases, with 10 bases left in between. This CDR3 is 13 amino acids long. This chain's CDR3 is CASRFDGNQPQHF. The CDR3 DNA is TGTGCCAGCAGATTCGACGGGAATCAGCCCCAGCATTTT.

The chain combines TRBV27 with TRBJ2-2; a possible D gene is TRBD1 (5 bases). The CDR3 sequence is 15 residues long. CDR1 and CDR2 (germline): MNHEY, SMNVEV (reference sequence). Between the trimmed V and J ends, which lost 3 bases and 0 bases, there was a span of 8 bases. This CDR3 is CASSLGQTNTGELFF. In DNA, the CDR3 is TGTGCCAGCAGTTTGGGGCAAACGAACACCGGGGAGCTGTTTTTT.

The chain couples TRBV7-8 to TRBJ2-2; TRBD2 agrees at 14 bases. The CDR3 is 20 amino acids. After removal of 4 bases from V and 5 bases from J, the junction contained 15 bases not matched to a gene. CDR1 is SGHVS and CDR2 is FQNEAQ in the germline V gene. CDR3 in amino acids: CASSSAGFPGLAGETGELFF. For the CDR3, the DNA is TGTGCCAGCAGCTCAGCTGGATTTCCGGGACTAGCGGGAGAGACCGGGGAGCTGTTTTTT.

The chain joins TRBV6-5 to TRBJ1-1; possibly TRBD1 for D (5 bases). Trimming removed 0 bases at V and 4 bases at J, with 12 bases between. The CDR3 has 15 residues. Germline assignment: CDR1 MNHEY and CDR2 SVGAGI. In DNA form, the CDR3 reads TGTGCCAGCAGTTACTCTCTACGGAGGGGCACTGAAGCTTTCTTT. Translation gives CASSYSLRRGTEAFF.

The chain combines TRBV7-6 with TRBJ2-1; 8 bases map to TRBD2. V lost 5 bases, J lost 10 bases, and 7 bases stayed unmatched. The germline V gene encodes CDR1 SGHVS and CDR2 FNYEAQ. The CDR3 sequence is 13 residues long. The CDR3 DNA is TGTGCCAGCAGCCCCCAACTAGCGGCGGAGCAGTTCTTC. The encoded protein is CASSPQLAAEQFF.

This clone was seen more than once but under ten times. The chain links TRBV10-3 to TRBJ1-1; no definite D call. V lost 5 bases, J lost 0 bases, and 10 bases lay in between. This CDR3 is built from 14 residues. Germline V gives CDR1 ENHRY, CDR2 SYGVKD. The CDR3 spells CAISKEGLNTEAFF. Here the CDR3 DNA reads TGTGCCATCAGTAAAGAGGGCCTGAACACTGAAGCTTTCTTT.

The chain recombines TRBV5-4 with TRBJ1-3; a possible D gene is TRBD1 (5 bases). The germline V gene encodes CDR1 SGHNT and CDR2 YYREEE (reference sequence). V was shortened by 4 bases and J by 4 bases, with 15 bases between the two germline ends. This CDR3 has 15 amino acids. The CDR3: CASSRGTLKGNTIYF. As DNA, the CDR3 is TGTGCCAGCAGCCGCGGGACGCTAAAGGGAAACACCATATATTTT.

This chain links TRBV2 with TRBJ2-5, with 11 bases matching TRBD2. CDR3 length equals 16 residues. The J segment lost 5 bases and the V segment lost 6 bases, leaving 11 bases of the junction unmatched. CDR1 SNHLY and CDR2 FYNNEI come from the germline V gene. CDR3 protein: CASRVLAGVVKETQYF. DNA of the CDR3: TGTGCCAGCAGGGTACTAGCGGGAGTAGTAAAGGAGACCCAGTACTTC.

The genes are TRBV19 and TRBJ1-1, with D unresolved. From germline, CDR1 is LNHDA and CDR2 SQIVND (reference sequence). Trimming left V 4 bases short and J 1 base short, with 7 bases between. This CDR3 has 13 residues. The CDR3 bases are TGTGCCAGTAGTAGGCGAGGGAACACTGAAGCTTTCTTT. Its protein is CASSRRGNTEAFF.

This clone was picked up a small number of times. The chain combines TRBV4-3 with TRBJ2-7, with D maybe TRBD2 (6 bases). The CDR3 sequence is 13 residues long. Trimming removed 0 bases at V and 6 bases at J, with 9 bases between. Germline-derived CDR1 and CDR2 are LGHNA and YSLEER. In nucleotides, the CDR3 is TGCGCCAGCAGCCAAGATGGGACTGTCGAGCAGTACTTC. Amino acid sequence: CASSQDGTVEQYF.

The CDR3 region has the DNA TGTGCCAGTAGTATAGTGCTAGCGGCCGGCACAGATACGCAGTATTTT. This encodes CASSIVLAAGTDTQYF. The chain has TRBV19 and TRBJ2-3; the match to TRBD2 covers 7 bases. The length of the CDR3 is 16 residues. The V segment lost 1 base and the J segment 1 base; nucleotides outside the gene matches: 5. From germline, CDR1 is LNHDA and CDR2 SQIVND (reference sequence).

The DNA for the CDR3 is TGTGCCAGCAGCAATGGGAGCGGGTCCTACGAGCAGTACTTC. The encoded protein is CASSNGSGSYEQYF. This chain connects TRBV21-1 to TRBJ2-7; the D call in the table, TRBD2, was not verified against the DNA. TRBV21-1 is described as a pseudogene. The CDR3 length is 14 residues.

This chain links TRBV5-1 with TRBJ2-3, with 9 bases fitting TRBD1. With V trimmed by 4 bases and J by 3 bases, 12 bases remained unmatched. This CDR3 region has 17 residues. CDR1 is SGHRS, CDR2 YFSETQ, per germline. DNA for the CDR3: TGCGCCAGCAGCCTAGGGGGACGGACAGGGGAAACAGATACGCAGTATTTT. Encoded protein: CASSLGGRTGETDTQYF. Complete variable domain (other parts from reference TRBV5-1 and TRBJ2-3): KAGVTQTPRYLIKTRGQQVTLSCSPISGHRSVSWYQQTPGQGLQFLFEYFSETQRNKGNFPGRFSGRQFSNSRSEMNVSTLELGDSALYLCASSLGGRTGETDTQYFGPGTRLTVL.

The gene calls are TRBV20-1 and TRBJ2-5; D possibly corresponds to TRBD2 (7 bases). This CDR3 comprises 11 residues. Germline V CDR1 and CDR2: DFQATT, SNEGSKA (reference sequence). CDR3 sequence reads: CSASGGQRQYF. The CDR3 DNA follows: TGCAGCGCCTCGGGGGGCCAGAGGCAGTACTTC.

V usage is TRBV9 and J usage is TRBJ1-2; D is perhaps TRBD1 (6 bases). The germline gives CDR1 SGDLS, CDR2 YYNGEE. Deletions cut 0 bases from V and 7 bases from J, with 13 bases between. The CDR3 length is 14 residues. This chain's CDR3 is CASSVGGGALGYTF. For the CDR3, the DNA is TGTGCCAGCAGCGTAGGCGGGGGGGCGCTTGGCTACACCTTC.